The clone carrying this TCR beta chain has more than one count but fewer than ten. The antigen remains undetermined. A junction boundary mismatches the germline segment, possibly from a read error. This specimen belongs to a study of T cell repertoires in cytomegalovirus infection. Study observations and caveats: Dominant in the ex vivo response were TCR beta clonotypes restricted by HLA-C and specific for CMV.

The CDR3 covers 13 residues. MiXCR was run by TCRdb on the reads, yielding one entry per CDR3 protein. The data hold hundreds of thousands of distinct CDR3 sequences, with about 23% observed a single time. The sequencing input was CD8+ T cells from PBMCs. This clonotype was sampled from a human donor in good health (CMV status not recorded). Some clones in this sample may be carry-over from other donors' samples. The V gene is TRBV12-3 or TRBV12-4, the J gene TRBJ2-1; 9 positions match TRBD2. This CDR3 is CASSLAGSQGQFF. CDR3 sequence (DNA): TGTGCCAGCAGTCTAGCGGGGTCCCAGGGGCAGTTCTTC.